These 16 T cell receptor beta chains came from one sample sequenced in a study of glioma-infiltrating T cells. Amplification of TCR alpha and beta CDR3 regions from RNA used iRepertoire nested multiplex PCR. A single record per CDR3 protein comes from TCRdb applying MiXCR to the multiplex PCR reads. The sample lists roughly 10,000 distinct CDR3 sequences; approximately 58% were seen once. Sequencing was done on a sample of glioma tissue, nonneoplastic brain tissue, or PBMCs (not recorded which). These receptors were obtained from a human donor with low-grade glioma or glioblastoma, undergoing nonglioma brain surgery, or in good health (not recorded which).

This clonotype was counted at least ten times. V and J are TRBV29-1 and TRBJ2-1; D gene unclear. The germline CDR1 and CDR2 sequences are SQVTM and ANQGSEA. The ends were cut back, 2 bases at V and 12 bases at J, with 8 bases in the middle. The CDR3 is 10 amino acids. CDR3 bases: TGCAGCGTTGAAAGGGTCTGGCAGTTCTTC. This gives the protein CSVERVWQFF.

This clonotype was recorded many times. The chain recombines TRBV19 with TRBJ2-7, with D possibly called TRBD1 or TRBD2 (5 bases each). This CDR3 has 15 residues. Germline V lookup: CDR1 LNHDA, CDR2 SQIVND (reference sequence). V was clipped by 3 bases and J by 5 bases, with 17 bases between them. CDR3: CASSIQGPSDNEQYF. As DNA, the CDR3 is TGTGCCAGTAGTATCCAGGGACCGTCGGATAACGAGCAGTACTTC.

This clonotype appeared a single time. A read error may produce the germline difference seen at one junction end. The V gene is TRBV27, the J gene TRBJ1-5; D gene unclear. CDR1 is MNHEY and CDR2 is SMNVEV in the germline V gene (reference sequence). The CDR3 is made up of 14 amino acids. CDR3 nucleotide sequence: TGTGCCAGTAGTCTACGTGGGAACAATAAGCCCCAGCATTTT. Translated: CASSLRGNNKPQHF.

This chain links TRBV7-9 with TRBJ1-1, with no clear D. The CDR3 has 12 amino acids. Per germline, CDR1 SEHNR and CDR2 FQNEAQ (reference sequence). CDR3 sequence (DNA): TGTGGCGGCAGCTTAGAGGGTCCTCAAGCTTTCTTT. Translation: CGGSLEGPQAFF. The complete variable domain, with remaining parts taken from reference TRBV7-9 and TRBJ1-1, reads DTGVSQNPRHKITKRGQNVTFRCDPISEHNRLYWYRQTLGQGPEFLTYFQNEAQLEKSRLLSDRFSAERPKGSFSTLEIQRTEQGDSAMYLCGGSLEGPQAFFGQGTRLTVV.

Comment on this clonotype: Since a much larger clone is just one base distant, this may be a read error. The chain uses TRBV25-1 and TRBJ2-3, with D perhaps matching TRBD2 (6 bases). The CDR3 consists of 16 residues. Germline V gene lookup returns CDR1 MGHDK and CDR2 SYGVNS. The CDR3 sequence is CAISESGLQGTDTQYF. The CDR3 DNA sequence: TGTGCCATCAGTGAGTCGGGACTCCAAGGGACAGATACGCAGTATTTT.

There are many counts of this clonotype. Just one base apart from a much larger clone, this may be a read error. The chain joins TRBV5-4 to TRBJ1-3; 7 bases map to TRBD1. Germline V gene lookup returns CDR1 SGHNT and CDR2 YYREEE (reference sequence). V shed 1 base and J 8 bases; nucleotides not matched to a gene: 9. The length of the CDR3 is 15 residues. The CDR3 spells CASSLSGGNGDTIYF. The CDR3, as DNA: TGTGCCAGCAGCTTGTCAGGGGGAAACGGAGACACCATATATTTT.

Comments on this clonotype: Relative to the germline gene, one junction end is altered; a read error may explain this. The rearrangement uses TRBV2 and TRBJ1-5; D is possibly TRBD1 (5 bases). CDR1 SNHLY and CDR2 FYNNEI come from the germline V gene. There are 15 residues in the CDR3. CDR3 protein: CASSPPTELDQPKHF. The CDR3 region has the DNA TGCGCCAGCAGTCCACCGACAGAGCTTGATCAGCCCAAGCATTTT.

With respect to this clonotype: Germline is not matched at one junction end, which may reflect a read error. The chain employs TRBV7-3 and TRBJ2-5; 9 bases align to TRBD1. The CDR3 extends over 15 amino acids. Germline-derived CDR1 and CDR2 are SGHTA and FQGTGA. CDR3 in DNA: TGTGCCAGCATCTTAGAACAGGGGGCAATGGAGACCCAGTACTTC. It codes for CASILEQGAMETQYF.

This clonotype showed up just a few times. The rearrangement links TRBV7-9 to TRBJ1-1; no definite D call. V was trimmed by 3 bases and J by 6 bases, leaving 11 bases between them. Germline V CDR1 and CDR2: SEHNR, FQNEAQ (reference sequence). The CDR3 extends over 13 amino acids. The CDR3 loop is CASSFNHPAEAFF. The CDR3 nucleotides read TGTGCCAGCAGCTTTAACCATCCCGCTGAAGCTTTCTTT.

This clonotype has ten or more counts. The chain couples TRBV19 to TRBJ2-2; TRBD1 matches at 7 bases. Germline V CDR1 and CDR2: LNHDA, SQIVND (reference sequence). There are 17 residues in the CDR3. The J segment lost 6 bases and the V segment lost 1 base, leaving 11 bases of the junction unmatched. CDR3 in DNA: TGTGCCAGTAGTATAGCAACGACAGGGTTTTTGGCCGGGGAGCTGTTTTTT. This gives the protein CASSIATTGFLAGELFF.

This clonotype was observed once. The junction does not match germline at one end; this may be a read error. This rearrangement joins TRBV10-3 to TRBJ2-7; the D gene is possibly TRBD1 (5 bases). The V gene's germline CDR1 is ENHRY and CDR2 SYGVKD. This CDR3 has 15 amino acids. The CDR3 spells CAISEFGPDTYEKYF. The CDR3 DNA reads TGTGCCATCAGTGAATTTGGGCCGGACACATACGAGAAGTACTTC.

This chain joins TRBV2 and TRBJ2-2; D not certain. With 11 bases removed from V and 2 bases from J, the gap between germline ends came to 15 bases. Germline values: CDR1 SNHLY, CDR2 FYNNEI. CDR3 length: 14 amino acids. The CDR3 region is CAGKKRDNTGELFF. DNA of the CDR3: TGTGCCGGCAAGAAGCGTGACAACACCGGGGAGCTGTTTTTT.

This clonotype was counted at least ten times. The rearrangement joins TRBV3-1 to TRBJ2-1; D not certain. Trimming left V 0 bases short and J 0 bases short, with 12 bases between. Per the germline V gene, CDR1 is LGHDT and CDR2 is YNNKEL (reference sequence). The CDR3 sequence is 17 residues long. The CDR3 sequence is CASSQDSRSRSYNEQFF. The CDR3 region has the DNA TGTGCCAGCAGCCAAGATAGCAGGTCTCGCTCCTACAATGAGCAGTTCTTC.

This chain connects TRBV2 to TRBJ2-2; possibly TRBD2 for D (6 bases). CDR1 is SNHLY, CDR2 FYNNEI, per germline. V gave up 8 bases and J gave up 6 bases, with 22 bases separating them. The CDR3 totals 16 residues. The CDR3 coding sequence is TGTGCCAGCGGGGCCGGAGGGAAAGGGGAAGCCGGGGAGCTGTTTTTT. Translation gives CASGAGGKGEAGELFF.

Relative to its sample, this clonotype is medium-sized. The CDR3 region has the DNA TGTGCCAGCACCACCCAGGGAGGTACCAGCTCTGGAAACACCATATATTTT. Protein product: CASTTQGGTSSGNTIYF. The rearrangement joins TRBV28 to TRBJ1-3, with D perhaps matching TRBD1 (5 bases). Germline loops: CDR1 MDHEN, CDR2 SYDVKM. This CDR3 contains 17 residues. The V end lost 7 bases, the J end lost 0 bases, and 19 bases lay between the germline ends.

As for this clonotype: The junction does not match germline at one end; this may be a read error. V and J are TRBV19 and TRBJ1-1; a weak D match, TRBD1 (6 bases). The CDR3 extends over 13 amino acids. Germline V gene sequence: CDR1 LNHDA, CDR2 SQIVND (reference sequence). The CDR3 nucleotides are TGTGCCAGTAGCCCAGGGGTGAACACTGAGGCTTTCTTT. It codes for CASSPGVNTEAFF.